This is a list of T cell receptor beta chains from one sample in a study of T cell repertoires in cytomegalovirus infection. Their target antigens are unknown. TCRdb reprocessed the reads via MiXCR and lists one record per CDR3 protein. The table lists around 100,000 distinct CDR3 sequences, around 31% of them singletons. The source was CD8+ T cells from cultured PBMCs, collected from culture after CMV antigen stimulation. These receptors originate from a human donor in good health (CMV status not recorded). Some clones in this sample may be carry-over from other donors' samples. CDR3s include the opening cysteine and the closing phenylalanine or tryptophan. A D gene is named only where the DNA matches it firmly. The listing skips clone size in some rows; elsewhere it reads once, few, many or a size class.

D: .
J: TRBJ1-1
size: few
V: TRBV12-3/TRBV12-4
DNA: TGTGCCAGCAGTTTAGCCCCCGGGACTGAAGCTTTCTTT
CDR3: CASSLAPGTEAFF

D: TRBD2
J: TRBJ2-2
size: .
V: TRBV25-1
DNA: TGTGCCAGCAGTAAGAGCGGGGGGGCTTACACCGGGGAGCTGTTTTTT
CDR3: CASSKSGGAYTGELFF

D: TRBD1
J: TRBJ2-3
size: .
V: TRBV7-4
DNA: TGTGCCAGCAGCTTATTGGACAGGGAGGACACAGATACGCAGTATTTT
CDR3: CASSLLDREDTDTQYF

D: .
J: TRBJ1-2
size: .
V: TRBV5-5
DNA: TGTGCCAGCAGCTTGACAGGGAAGGCGCAGAGCTATGGCTACACCTTC
CDR3: CASSLTGKAQSYGYTF

D: .
J: TRBJ2-1
size: .
V: TRBV7-8
DNA: TGTGCCAGCAGCTTAGTTGGCAGGCCGAGCTCCTACAATGAGCAGTTCTTC
CDR3: CASSLVGRPSSYNEQFF

D: .
J: TRBJ1-6
size: once
V: TRBV5-6
DNA: TGTGCCAGCAGCTTGGCGGGGGCTAATTCACCCCTCCACTTT
CDR3: CASSLAGANSPLHF

D: .
J: TRBJ2-7
size: .
V: TRBV4-1
DNA: TGCGCCAGCAGCCAACAGGGGGGGGGGCACCTGGGAGCCGAGCAGTACTTC
CDR3: CASSQQGGGHLGAEQYF

D: TRBD1
J: TRBJ1-2
size: few
V: TRBV4-1
DNA: TGCGCCAGCAGCCTAGCCGACAGGGACAACTATGGCTACACCTTC
CDR3: CASSLADRDNYGYTF

D: .
J: TRBJ1-2
size: .
V: TRBV29-1
DNA: TGCAGCGGGGAAATGACAGAGAACTATGGCTACACCTTC
CDR3: CSGEMTENYGYTF

D: TRBD1
J: TRBJ2-7
size: few
V: TRBV6-6
DNA: TGTGCCAGCACTCACAGGGGCTCCTACGAGCAGTACTTC
CDR3: CASTHRGSYEQYF

D: .
J: TRBJ2-1
size: many
V: TRBV7-2
DNA: TGTGCCAGCAGCTTAGATGAGAGCTCCTACAATGAGCAGTTCTTC
CDR3: CASSLDESSYNEQFF

D: .
J: TRBJ2-7
size: few
V: TRBV6-1
DNA: TGTGCCACCACCCCCGGTGGGGCGCCCAGGCGGTCCTACGAGCAGTACTTC
CDR3: CATTPGGAPRRSYEQYF

D: .
J: TRBJ1-2
size: many
V: TRBV6-2/TRBV6-3
DNA: TGTGCCAGCGCGATCTCGGGGAACTATGGCTACACCTTC
CDR3: CASAISGNYGYTF

D: .
J: TRBJ2-1
size: few
V: TRBV6-1
DNA: TGTGCCAGCAGTGCCGGGACATCTGAGCAGTTCTTC
CDR3: CASSAGTSEQFF

D: .
J: TRBJ2-1
size: .
V: TRBV4-3
DNA: TGCGCCAGCAGCCAGGATCGGGGGAACTCCTACAATGAGCAGTTCTTC
CDR3: CASSQDRGNSYNEQFF

D: .
J: TRBJ1-5
size: many
V: TRBV6-1
DNA: TGTGCCAGCAGCAAAGGGGTACAGGGCTATAGCAATCAGCCCCAGCATTTT
CDR3: CASSKGVQGYSNQPQHF

D: TRBD2
J: TRBJ2-3
size: .
V: TRBV6-2/TRBV6-3
DNA: TGTGCCAGCAGTTACGAGCGGGGGGTTTCGGATACGCAGTATTTT
CDR3: CASSYERGVSDTQYF

D: .
J: TRBJ2-1
size: .
V: TRBV6-1
DNA: TGTGCCAGCATCCCTTGGGGGGCTAACCTTAATGAGCAGTTCTTC
CDR3: CASIPWGANLNEQFF

D: TRBD1
J: TRBJ1-4
size: .
V: TRBV10-3
DNA: TGTGCCATCAGTGAGTCAGAGACCCGACAGGGGGCAACAACTAATGAAAAACTGTTTTTT
CDR3: CAISESETRQGATTNEKLFF

D: .
J: TRBJ1-2
size: many
V: TRBV6-1
DNA: TGTGCCAGCAGTCACACCCTCACAGTCTCCTATGGCTACACCTTC
CDR3: CASSHTLTVSYGYTF

D: .
J: TRBJ2-7
size: .
V: TRBV7-9
DNA: TGTGCCAGCAGCCTCATCGACCTCCCCCCATACTCCTACGAGCAGTACTTC
CDR3: CASSLIDLPPYSYEQYF

D: .
J: TRBJ2-3
size: once
V: TRBV6-8
DNA: TGTGCCAGCAGTTACTCGGGGGACATATATACTAGCACAGATACGCAGTATTTT
CDR3: CASSYSGDIYTSTDTQYF

D: .
J: TRBJ1-1
size: .
V: TRBV7-9
DNA: TGTGCCAGCAGCCTCCTCGGGGGAAGGGACACTGAAGCTTTCTTT
CDR3: CASSLLGGRDTEAFF

D: .
J: TRBJ2-1
size: once
V: TRBV7-2
DNA: TGTGCCAGCAGCTTAGGCGGACAGCCGGCCTACAATGAGCAGTTCTTC
CDR3: CASSLGGQPAYNEQFF

D: TRBD1
J: TRBJ2-1
size: few
V: TRBV4-2
DNA: TGTGCCAGCAGCCCCGACTCAGGGGGCACCTACAATGAGCAGTTCTTC
CDR3: CASSPDSGGTYNEQFF

D: .
J: TRBJ1-1
size: .
V: TRBV10-3
DNA: TGTGCCATCAGAAAAACAGGGCTGAACACTGAAGCTTTCTTT
CDR3: CAIRKTGLNTEAFF

D: .
J: TRBJ1-1
size: .
V: TRBV6-2/TRBV6-3
DNA: TGTGCCAGCAGTTCTCCGTCAGGGCGCATGAACACTGAAGCTTTCTTT
CDR3: CASSSPSGRMNTEAFF

D: .
J: TRBJ2-2
size: .
V: TRBV6-2/TRBV6-3
DNA: TGTGCCAGCAGTCCTTGGTACACCGGGGAGCTGTTTTTT
CDR3: CASSPWYTGELFF

D: .
J: TRBJ2-7
size: .
V: TRBV7-2
DNA: TGTGCCAGCAGCCCCACAGGGCCGGGCGAGCAGTACTTC
CDR3: CASSPTGPGEQYF

D: .
J: TRBJ1-3
size: .
V: TRBV7-9
DNA: TGTGCCAGCAGCCCCGTGGGGTACTCTGGAAACACCATATATTTT
CDR3: CASSPVGYSGNTIYF

D: TRBD1
J: TRBJ2-1
size: few
V: TRBV19
DNA: TGTGCCAGTACCCAGGACAGGGGTCGGTACAATGAGCAGTTCTTC
CDR3: CASTQDRGRYNEQFF

D: TRBD2
J: TRBJ2-1
size: many
V: TRBV4-1
DNA: TGCGCCAGCAGCCAAGGGGAAGCGGGGGGCCAGCAGTTCTTC
CDR3: CASSQGEAGGQQFF

D: TRBD1
J: TRBJ1-4
size: .
V: TRBV12-3/TRBV12-4
DNA: TGTGCCAGCAGTACTCGGGACAGGGGTAGTGAAAAACTGTTTTTT
CDR3: CASSTRDRGSEKLFF

D: .
J: TRBJ2-5
size: .
V: TRBV5-1
DNA: TGCGCCAGCAGCCGCAGGTACCAAGAGACCCAGTACTTC
CDR3: CASSRRYQETQYF

D: TRBD2
J: TRBJ2-2
size: .
V: TRBV6-1
DNA: TGTGCCAGCAGCCACCCCCCTAGCGGGGAGAACACCGGGGAGCTGTTTTTT
CDR3: CASSHPPSGENTGELFF